This TCR beta chain was retrieved from a study of T cells in Graves' hyperthyroidism and ophthalmopathy. Study-wide results and caveats: Model output signaled ophthalmopathy a median roughly 6.5 months ahead of onset.

The PBMCs were taken from around 9.1 ml of fresh peripheral blood. Regions amplified from RNA transcripts were the TCR beta CDR3 regions. Using the HTBI primer set, a first-round RT-PCR was run on the TCR CDR3. A single record per CDR3 protein comes from TCRdb applying MiXCR to the multiplex PCR reads. Found here are hundreds of thousands of distinct CDR3 sequences, around an eighth of them singletons; the top ten hold approximately 29%. The CDR3 runs 16 residues. V lost 5 bases to trimming and J lost 8 bases; unmatched junction nucleotides: 14. Germline V gene data show CDR1 as SGHTA and CDR2 as FQGNSA. There are many counts of this clonotype. Its antigen is currently unknown.

The J gene is TRBJ2-1, the V gene TRBV7-2; 8 bases map to TRBD1. The source of this sequence is a middle-aged man with Graves' ophthalmopathy. The specimen was blood. CDR3 in DNA: TGTGCCAGCAGCCTTTCGACAGGGGCTTTTAACGATGAGCAGTTCTTC. Residues: CASSLSTGAFNDEQFF. The full variable domain, completed using reference TRBV7-2 and TRBJ2-1, is GAGVSQSPSNKVTEKGKDVELRCDPISGHTALYWYRQSLGQGLEFLIYFQGNSAPDKSGLPSDRFSAERTGGSVSTLTIQRTQQEDSAVYLCASSLSTGAFNDEQFFGPGTRLTVL.